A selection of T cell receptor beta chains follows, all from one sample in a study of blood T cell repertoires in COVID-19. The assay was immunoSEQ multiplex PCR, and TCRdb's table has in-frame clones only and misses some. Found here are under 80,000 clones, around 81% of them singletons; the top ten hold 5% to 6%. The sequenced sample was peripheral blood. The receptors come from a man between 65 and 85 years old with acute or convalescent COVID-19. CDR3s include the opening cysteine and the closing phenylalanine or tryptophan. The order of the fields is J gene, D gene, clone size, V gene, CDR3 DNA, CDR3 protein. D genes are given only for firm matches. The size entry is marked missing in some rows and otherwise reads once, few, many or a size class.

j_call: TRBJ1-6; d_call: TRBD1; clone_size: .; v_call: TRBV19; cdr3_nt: TGTGCCAGTAGTCTCGCGGGGACAGGGATGGGAGATTCACCCCTCCACTTT; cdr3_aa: CASSLAGTGMGDSPLHF
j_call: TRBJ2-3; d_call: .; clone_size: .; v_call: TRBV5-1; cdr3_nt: TGCGCCAGCAGCTCCTCGGGCGGGTCTCCGGGGGATACGCAGTATTTT; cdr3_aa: CASSSSGGSPGDTQYF
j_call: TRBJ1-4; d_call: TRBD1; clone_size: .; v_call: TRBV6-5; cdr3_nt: TGTGCCAGCACCGACCAGACAGGGTGGCAAAAACTGTTTTTT; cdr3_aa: CASTDQTGWQKLFF
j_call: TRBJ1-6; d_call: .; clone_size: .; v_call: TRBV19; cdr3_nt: TGTGCCAGTAGTATCAGGGACAAGATAAATTCACCCCTCCACTTT; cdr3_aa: CASSIRDKINSPLHF
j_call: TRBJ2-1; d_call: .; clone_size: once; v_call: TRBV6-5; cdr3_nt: TGTGCCAGCAGTTACTCGAACGGTCGGAATGAGCAGTTCTTC; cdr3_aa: CASSYSNGRNEQFF
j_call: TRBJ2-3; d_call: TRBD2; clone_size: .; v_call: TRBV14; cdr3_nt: TGTGCCAGCAGCGAATTCATCGGGGGGGCCACAGATACGCAGTATTTT; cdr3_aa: CASSEFIGGATDTQYF
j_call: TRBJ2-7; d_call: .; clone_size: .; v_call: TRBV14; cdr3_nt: TGTGCCAGCAGCCAAGTTTTGACGGGTGGGCAGTACTTC; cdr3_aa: CASSQVLTGGQYF
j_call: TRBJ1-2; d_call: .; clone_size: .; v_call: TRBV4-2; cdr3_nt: TGTGCCAGCAGCCAAGAGTATCAACGGGGAAAGGGTGGCTACACCTTC; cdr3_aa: CASSQEYQRGKGGYTF
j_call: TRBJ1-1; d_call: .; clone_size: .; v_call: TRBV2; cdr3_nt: TGTGCCAGCAGTGTGGGGGGGGCCCATACTGAAGCTTTCTTT; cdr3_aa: CASSVGGAHTEAFF
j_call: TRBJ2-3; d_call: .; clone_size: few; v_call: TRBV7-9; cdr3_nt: TGTGCCAGCAGCTTTGGTCAGAAGACAGATACGCAGTATTTT; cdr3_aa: CASSFGQKTDTQYF
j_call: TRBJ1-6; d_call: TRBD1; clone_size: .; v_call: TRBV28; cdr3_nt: TGTGCCAGCAGTCCAGCGACAGGGGGGAATTCACCCCTCCACTTT; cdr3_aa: CASSPATGGNSPLHF
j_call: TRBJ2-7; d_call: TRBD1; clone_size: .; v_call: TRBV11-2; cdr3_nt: TGTGCCAGCAGCCCCAGCAGGGGGCGTTACTCCCACAGCTCCTACGAGCAGTACTTC; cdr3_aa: CASSPSRGRYSHSSYEQYF
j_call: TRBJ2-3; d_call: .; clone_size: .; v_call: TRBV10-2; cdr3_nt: TGCGCCAGCAGTGAGTCAACAGCAACTTCGCAGTATTTT; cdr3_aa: CASSESTATSQYF
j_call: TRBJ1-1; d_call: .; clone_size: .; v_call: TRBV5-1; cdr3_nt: TGCGCCAGCAGCTTGGCCGGGTCAAACACTGAAGCTTTCTTT; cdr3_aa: CASSLAGSNTEAFF
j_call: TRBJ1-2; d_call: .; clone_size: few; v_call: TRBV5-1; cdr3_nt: TGCGCCAGCAGCCGAGGGTATCAGGACCCCTATGGCTACACCTTC; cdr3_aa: CASSRGYQDPYGYTF
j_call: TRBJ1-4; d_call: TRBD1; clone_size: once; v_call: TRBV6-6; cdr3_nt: TGTGCCAGCAGTCCCCGACCGGGACAGGGGGCGATTAATGAAAAACTGTTTTTT; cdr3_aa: CASSPRPGQGAINEKLFF
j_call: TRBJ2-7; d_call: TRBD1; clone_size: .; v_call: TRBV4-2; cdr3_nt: TGTGCCAGCAGCCAAGGGGGACAGTCGAGCAAGTACTTC; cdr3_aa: CASSQGGQSSKYF
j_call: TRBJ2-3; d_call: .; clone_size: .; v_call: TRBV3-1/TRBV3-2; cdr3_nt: TGTGCCAGCGGGGGGAGCACAGATACGCAGTATTTT; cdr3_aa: CASGGSTDTQYF
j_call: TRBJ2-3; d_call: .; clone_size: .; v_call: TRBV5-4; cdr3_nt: TGTGCCAGCACATCGACTGGGGATACGCAGTATTTT; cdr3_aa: CASTSTGDTQYF
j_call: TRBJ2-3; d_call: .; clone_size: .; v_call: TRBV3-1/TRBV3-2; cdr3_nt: TGTGCCAGCAGCCAGGATCTTGCGGATAGGCCGCAGTATTTT; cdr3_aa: CASSQDLADRPQYF
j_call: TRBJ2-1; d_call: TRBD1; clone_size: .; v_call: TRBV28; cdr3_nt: TGTGCCAGCAGACCCGGACAGGGCGGTGAGCAGTTCTTC; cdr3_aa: CASRPGQGGEQFF
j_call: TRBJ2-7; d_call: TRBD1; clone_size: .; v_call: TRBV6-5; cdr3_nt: TGTGCCAGCAGTTACGGGACAGCGTCCTACGAGCAGTACTTC; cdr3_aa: CASSYGTASYEQYF
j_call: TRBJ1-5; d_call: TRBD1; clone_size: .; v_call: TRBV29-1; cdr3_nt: TGCAGCGTTGGGGGGACAGGGGATCAGCCCCAGCATTTT; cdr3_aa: CSVGGTGDQPQHF
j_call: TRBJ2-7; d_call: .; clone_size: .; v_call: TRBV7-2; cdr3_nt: TGTGCCAGCAGCTTAGCAGGGGGTTACGAGCAGTACTTC; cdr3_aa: CASSLAGGYEQYF
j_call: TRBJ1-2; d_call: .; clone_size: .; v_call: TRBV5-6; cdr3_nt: TGTGCCAGCAGCTTGTGGGAGGGGAACTATGGCTACACCTTC; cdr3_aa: CASSLWEGNYGYTF
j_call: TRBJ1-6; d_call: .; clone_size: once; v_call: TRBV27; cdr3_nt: TGTGCCAGCAGTTTATGGGGGACACCTGATAGCTCCTATAATTCACCCCTCCACTTT; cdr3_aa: CASSLWGTPDSSYNSPLHF
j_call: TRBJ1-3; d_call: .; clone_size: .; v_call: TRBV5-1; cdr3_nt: TGCGCCAGCAGCTTGGCCATTGCTACGGGACACCAAGGAAACACCATATATTTT; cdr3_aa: CASSLAIATGHQGNTIYF
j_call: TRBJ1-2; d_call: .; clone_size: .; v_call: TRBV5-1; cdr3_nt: TGCGCCAGCAGCTTGGAGGCAGGGGCGTATGGCTACACCTTC; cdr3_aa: CASSLEAGAYGYTF
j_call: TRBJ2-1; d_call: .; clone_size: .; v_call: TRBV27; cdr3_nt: TGTGCCAGCAGTTCAAGGGGCTACAATGAGCAGTTCTTC; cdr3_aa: CASSSRGYNEQFF